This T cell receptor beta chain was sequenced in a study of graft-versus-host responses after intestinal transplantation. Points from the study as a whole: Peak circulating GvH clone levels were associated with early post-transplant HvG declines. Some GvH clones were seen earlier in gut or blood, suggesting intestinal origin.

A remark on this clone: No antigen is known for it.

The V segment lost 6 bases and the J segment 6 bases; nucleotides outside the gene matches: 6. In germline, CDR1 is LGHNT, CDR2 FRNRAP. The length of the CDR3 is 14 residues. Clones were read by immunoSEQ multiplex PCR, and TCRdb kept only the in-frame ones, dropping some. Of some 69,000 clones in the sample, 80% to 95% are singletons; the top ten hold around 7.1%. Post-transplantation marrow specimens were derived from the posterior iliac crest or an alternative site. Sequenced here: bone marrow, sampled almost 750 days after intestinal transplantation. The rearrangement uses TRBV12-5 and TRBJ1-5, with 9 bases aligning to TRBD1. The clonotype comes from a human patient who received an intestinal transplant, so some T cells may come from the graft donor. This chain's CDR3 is CASGILQGAQPQHF. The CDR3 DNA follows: TGTGCTAGTGGGATCCTACAGGGGGCTCAGCCCCAGCATTTT.